This passage covers 17 T cell receptor beta chains from one sample sequenced in a study of shared clonotypes between healthy human individuals. In the naive CD8 group, cells lacked CD45RO and were positively selected for CCR7, so terminally differentiated effector memory CD45RA+ cells were left out. Some clones are missing from TCRdb's copy, which holds only in-frame ones; the method was immunoSEQ multiplex PCR. The profile covers 550,000 to 650,000 clones, with 90% to 97% appearing a single time and roughly 0.12% taken by the ten largest. Material: naive CD8+ T cells sorted from blood. These receptors originate from a woman in her twenties or thirties in good health.

The chain carries TRBV7-2 and TRBJ2-5; D is tentatively TRBD1 or TRBD2 (5 bases each). V lost 5 bases, J lost 4 bases, and 11 bases lay in between. This CDR3 spans 13 amino acids. Per germline, CDR1 SGHTA and CDR2 FQGNSA. Written as DNA, the CDR3 is TGTGCCAGCAGCCTTCTAGGGACAGAGACCCAGTACTTC. Residues: CASSLLGTETQYF.

The V call is TRBV4-1, the J call TRBJ1-2; 10 nucleotides line up with TRBD1. This CDR3 has 15 amino acids. CDR1 and CDR2 (germline): MGHRA, YSYEKL. The junction had 10 bases not matched to a gene; V was cut back by 6 bases and J by 6 bases. CDR3 in amino acids: CASRQTRDRGDGYTF. CDR3 sequence (DNA): TGCGCCAGCAGACAAACCCGGGACAGGGGAGATGGCTACACCTTC.

The CDR3 loop reads CAWSETGRTEAFF. DNA for the CDR3: TGTGCCTGGAGTGAGACAGGGAGGACTGAAGCTTTCTTT. This chain uses TRBV30 with TRBJ1-1; TRBD1 matches at 7 bases. The germline V gene encodes CDR1 GTSNPN and CDR2 SVGIG (reference sequence). V lost 1 base and J lost 5; bases outside the gene matches: 4. This CDR3 comprises 13 residues. Complete variable domain (other parts from reference TRBV30 and TRBJ1-1): SQTIHQWPATLVQPVGSPLSLECTVEGTSNPNLYWYRQAAGRGLQLLFYSVGIGQISSEVPQNLSASRPQDRQFILSSKKLLLSDSGFYLCAWSETGRTEAFFGQGTRLTVV.

The V call is TRBV19, the J call TRBJ2-5; D unclear. Germline V CDR1 and CDR2: LNHDA, SQIVND (reference sequence). The CDR3 loop spans 15 amino acids. Deletions cut 7 bases from V and 5 bases from J, with 20 bases between. The CDR3 reads CASKSGDRAAETQYF. The CDR3 DNA reads as TGTGCCAGTAAGAGTGGGGATCGGGCGGCGGAGACCCAGTACTTC.

Concerning this clone: This sample also contains other DNA sequences that code for the same CDR3. Written as DNA, the CDR3 is TGTGCCAGCAGCTTGGCGGCTGAGCAGTTCTTC. Its protein is CASSLAAEQFF. V usage is TRBV11-2 and J usage is TRBJ2-1, with D unclear. The CDR3 consists of 11 residues. V lost 3 bases and J lost 9, with 6 bases in between. Germline V gene data show CDR1 as SGHAT and CDR2 as FQNNGV.

The gene calls are TRBV29-1 and TRBJ2-7; D may be TRBD1 (6 bases). V was clipped by 2 bases and J by 2 bases, with 16 bases between them. The CDR3 has 15 residues. Per the germline V gene, CDR1 is SQVTM and CDR2 is ANQGSEA. The CDR3 sequence: CSVEFSGQKTYEQYF. For the CDR3, the DNA is TGCAGCGTTGAATTTTCTGGACAGAAAACCTACGAGCAGTACTTC.

This clone was picked up one time. V usage is TRBV5-1 and J usage is TRBJ2-3, with 11 bases that match TRBD2. Germline CDR1 and CDR2: SGHRS and YFSETQ. The CDR3 length is 17 residues. Germline trimming cut 4 bases from V and 0 bases from J; bases unmatched to any gene: 7. Here the CDR3 reads CASSPRLAGLSTDTQYF. CDR3 coding DNA: TGCGCCAGCAGCCCCCGACTAGCGGGATTGAGCACAGATACGCAGTATTTT.

The chain employs TRBV6-1 and TRBJ1-2; weak D call: TRBD1 (6 bases). V was trimmed by 7 bases and J by 6 bases, leaving 12 bases between them. The CDR3 consists of 12 residues. Looked up from germline, CDR1 is MNHNS and CDR2 is SASEGT. This CDR3 reads CASTSGGHGYTF. The CDR3 nucleotides are TGTGCCAGCACGAGCGGGGGGCATGGCTACACCTTC.

This chain uses TRBV6-1 with TRBJ2-7, with TRBD1 identical over 11 bases. There are 15 residues in the CDR3. V shed 2 bases and J 2 bases; nucleotides not matched to a gene: 2. CDR1 MNHNS and CDR2 SASEGT come from the germline V gene. CDR3 region: CASSERGQGAYEQYF. CDR3 DNA sequence: TGTGCCAGCAGTGAACGGGGACAGGGGGCCTACGAGCAGTACTTC.

The CDR3 bases are TGTGCCTGGAGTGGGGGGCCCACTGAAGCTTTCTTT. Encoded protein: CAWSGGPTEAFF. The chain recombines TRBV30 with TRBJ1-1, with D tentatively TRBD1 (6 bases). V lost 1 base and J 4 bases, leaving 7 bases between the germline ends. The germline gives CDR1 GTSNPN, CDR2 SVGIG (reference sequence). This CDR3 spans 12 amino acids.

V gene TRBV9 combines with J gene TRBJ1-2; 9 bases fit TRBD1. Germline-derived CDR1 and CDR2 are SGDLS and YYNGEE. The trim removed 3 bases at V and 4 bases at J, leaving 22 bases unmatched. The CDR3 is made up of 20 amino acids. The CDR3 DNA is TGTGCCAGCAGCGGCTGGGGGGGACAGGGCCTCAAAAATCAGGTCTATGGCTACACCTTC. Amino acids: CASSGWGGQGLKNQVYGYTF.

The rearrangement uses TRBV19 and TRBJ2-1; D gene uncertain. V was shortened by 0 bases and J by 2 bases, with 5 bases between the two germline ends. The V gene's germline CDR1 is LNHDA and CDR2 SQIVND (reference sequence). The CDR3 has 14 residues. CDR3 nucleotide sequence: TGTGCCAGTAGTATAGACGCGGCCTACAATGAGCAGTTCTTC. It specifies CASSIDAAYNEQFF.

The chain joins TRBV2 to TRBJ2-5; D is ambiguous. This CDR3 is 13 amino acids long. The ends were cut back, 7 bases at V and 4 bases at J, with 13 bases in the middle. Germline V gives CDR1 SNHLY, CDR2 FYNNEI. The CDR3 bases are TGTGCCAGCAATAGTGTGGCTGGAGAGACCCAGTACTTC. Translation gives CASNSVAGETQYF.

The chain recombines TRBV28 with TRBJ2-6; D unclear. Trimming cost V 6 bases and J 0 bases, with 12 bases left between them. This CDR3 region has 16 residues. CDR1 is MDHEN, CDR2 SYDVKM, per germline. CDR3 sequence: CASSRRRSSGANVLTF. The DNA for the CDR3 is TGTGCCAGCAGCCGCCGGCGGAGCTCTGGGGCCAACGTCCTGACTTTC.

This chain joins TRBV27 and TRBJ2-3; 12 positions match TRBD2. This CDR3 contains 16 residues. The J segment lost 2 bases and the V segment lost 5 bases, leaving 5 bases of the junction unmatched. Germline V lookup: CDR1 MNHEY, CDR2 SMNVEV (reference sequence). DNA for the CDR3: TGTGCCAGCAGTCCCGGACTAGCGGGGTTCACAGATACGCAGTATTTT. This codes for CASSPGLAGFTDTQYF.

The chain couples TRBV11-2 to TRBJ2-5; D not certain. The CDR3 loop spans 14 amino acids. Germline CDR1 SGHAT, CDR2 FQNNGV. Trimming shortened V by 0 bases and J by 3 bases, and 8 bases separated the two germline ends. The chain's CDR3 is CASSLDRLEETQYF. The CDR3 DNA reads as TGTGCCAGCAGCTTAGACAGGTTGGAAGAGACCCAGTACTTC.

The chain has TRBV27 and TRBJ2-7; D is unresolved. V lost 1 base and J lost 0, with 10 bases in between. CDR3 size: 15 residues. Germline V lookup: CDR1 MNHEY, CDR2 SMNVEV (reference sequence). The CDR3 coding sequence is TGTGCCAGCAGTTTATTTTACGGAAGCTCCTACGAGCAGTACTTC. Protein product: CASSLFYGSSYEQYF.